Listed below are T cell receptor beta chains from one sample, sequenced in a study of post-analysis software for immune sequencing data. Each CDR3 protein gets one entry after TCRdb re-called the PCR reads with MiXCR. The table lists about 620,000 distinct CDR3 sequences, roughly 40% of them singletons, with 1.7% in the top ten. The sequenced material came from blood. The receptors were gathered from a girl aged 5-17 years with multiple sclerosis. Each CDR3 is given with its conserved first and last residue.

v_call cdr3_aa
TRBV12-3/TRBV12-4 CATDRLNTEAFF
TRBV19 CASSTAGTSGAYEQYF
TRBV12-3/TRBV12-4 CASSPRVGALSYEQYF
TRBV6-1 CAVDTGDSSYGYTF
TRBV20-1 CSASSSKNIQYF
TRBV20-1 CSARATGGGSTDMQYF
TRBV4-1 CASSPRGVEGEQPQHF
TRBV29-1 CSVESGPYAGYTF
TRBV5-1 CANSLRQGYYNEQFF
TRBV4-1 CASSQEFGLAGGVYEQYF
TRBV15 CATSRDRVDEQFF
TRBV7-9 CASSLRGTALVFGEQYF
TRBV24-1 CATSDSAGAFLGGEQFF
TRBV20-1 CSARSRINSNQPQHF
TRBV12-3/TRBV12-4 CASSLTGGSNEQFF
TRBV29-1 CSVEGQSGSNEQFF
TRBV6-1 CASSPSPGQGTQYF
TRBV9 CASSAPDRGESYEQYF
TRBV7-2 CASSRLVSSYEQYF
TRBV2 CASSETRGGSYEQYF
TRBV6-4 CASSDSRGGANEQFF
TRBV12-3/TRBV12-4 CASSWGLTALADNSPLHF
TRBV19 CASSIHPAGKVNEQFF
TRBV7-6 CASSPSAGGAYGYTF
TRBV5-1 CASSDGGADEQFF
TRBV6-5 CASSSSGIVVNEQFF
TRBV12-3/TRBV12-4 CASSLRAPYEQYF
TRBV5-3 CASSLRGDSAANIQYF
TRBV4-2 CASSQDLGVETQYF
TRBV20-1 CSAPGAPYGYTF